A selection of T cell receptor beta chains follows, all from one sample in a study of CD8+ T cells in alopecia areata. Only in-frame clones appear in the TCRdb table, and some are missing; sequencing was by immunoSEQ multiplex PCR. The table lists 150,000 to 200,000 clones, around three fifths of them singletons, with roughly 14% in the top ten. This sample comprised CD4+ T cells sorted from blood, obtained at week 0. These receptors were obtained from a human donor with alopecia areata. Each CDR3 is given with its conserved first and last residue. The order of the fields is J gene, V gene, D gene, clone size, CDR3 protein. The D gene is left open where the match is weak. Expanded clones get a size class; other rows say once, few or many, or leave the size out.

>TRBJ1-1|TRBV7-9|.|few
CASSRGHRLNTEAFF
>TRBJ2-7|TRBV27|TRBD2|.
CASGRAPGRAYEQYF
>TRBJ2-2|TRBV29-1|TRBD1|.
CSADRGGTGELFF
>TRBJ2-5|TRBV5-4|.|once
CASSLGGMRNPETQYF
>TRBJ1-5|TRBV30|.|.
CAWTPGGGGNQPQHF
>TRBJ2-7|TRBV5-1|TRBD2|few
CASSLEGTRNTYEQYF
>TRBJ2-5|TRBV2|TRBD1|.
CASTNRGTYKETQYF
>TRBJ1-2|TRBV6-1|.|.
CASSQGPDYGYTF
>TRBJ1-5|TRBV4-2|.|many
CASSQDFIQPQHF
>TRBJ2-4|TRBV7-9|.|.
CASSFGQGTAKNIQYF
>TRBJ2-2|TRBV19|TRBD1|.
CASSLGQGAGTGELFF
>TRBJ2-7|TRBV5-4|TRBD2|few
CASSRSGGLVYEQYF
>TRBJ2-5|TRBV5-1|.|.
CASSWGTQEGETQYF
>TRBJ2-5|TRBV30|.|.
CAWSLEAQETQYF
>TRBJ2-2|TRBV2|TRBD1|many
CASLDRENTGELFF
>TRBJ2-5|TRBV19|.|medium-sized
CASTQTPGETQYF
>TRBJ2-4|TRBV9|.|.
CASSVGLILGRQYF
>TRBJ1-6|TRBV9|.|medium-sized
CASSVNRGGGSPLHF
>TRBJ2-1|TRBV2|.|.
CASSRPGGNNEQFF
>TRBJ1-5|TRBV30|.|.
CAWSVHSVTANQPQHF
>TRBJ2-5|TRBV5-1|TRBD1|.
CASSFGQGGGETQYF
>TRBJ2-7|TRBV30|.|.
CAWSVQGRATYEQYF
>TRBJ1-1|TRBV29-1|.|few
CSVEEFDTEAFF
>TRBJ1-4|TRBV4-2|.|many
CASSQDRRGKGNEKLFF
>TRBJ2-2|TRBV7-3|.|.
CASSLKYGTGELFF
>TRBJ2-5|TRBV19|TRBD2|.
CASSIGQGLGGTQYF
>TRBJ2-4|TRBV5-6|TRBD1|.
CASSSDRVIQYF
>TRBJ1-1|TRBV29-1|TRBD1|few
CSAQGDRVGEAFF
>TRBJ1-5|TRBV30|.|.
CAWRPDSSNQPQHF
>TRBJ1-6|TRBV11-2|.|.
CASSLIGSPLHF
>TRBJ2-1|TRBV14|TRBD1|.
CASSRVTGSYNEQFF
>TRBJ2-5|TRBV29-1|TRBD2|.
CSVEGTRRVQETQYF
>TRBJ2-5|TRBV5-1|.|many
CASSLKGQGETQYF
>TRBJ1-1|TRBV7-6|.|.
CASSPSHLAEAFF
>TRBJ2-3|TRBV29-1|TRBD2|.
CSVSKGGGGAGDTQYF
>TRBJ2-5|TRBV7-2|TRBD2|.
CASSLNRSGGTQYF
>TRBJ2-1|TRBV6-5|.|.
CASSRQSDYEQFF
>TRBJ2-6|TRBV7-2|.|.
CASSFGSGANVLTF
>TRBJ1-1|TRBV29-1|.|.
CSVLKQVQNTEAFF
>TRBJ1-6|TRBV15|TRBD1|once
CATSLRVGGNSPLHF
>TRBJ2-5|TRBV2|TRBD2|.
CASRATSGGASETQYF
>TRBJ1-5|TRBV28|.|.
CASSEIQGIQPQHF
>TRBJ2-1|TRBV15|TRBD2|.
CATTGGQENEQFF
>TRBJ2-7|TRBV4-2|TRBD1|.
CASSQPGQGADEQYF
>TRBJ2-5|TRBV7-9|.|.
CASSYRVQETQYF
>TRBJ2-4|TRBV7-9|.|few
CASSLGSGRSNIQYF
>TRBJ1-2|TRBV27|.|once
CASRRISETGPSGYGYTF
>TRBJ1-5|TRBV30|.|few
CAWSEQGQPQHF
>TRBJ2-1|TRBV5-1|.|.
CASSPETAVSSYNEQFF